The TCR beta chain under discussion was sequenced for a study of blood T cell repertoires in COVID-19. Study at large: Sites in the United States, Italy and Spain provided acute and convalescent COVID-19 samples. PBMCs, B-cell-depleted T cells, or T cells provided the cDNA or gDNA that made up the material.

The CDR3 is 13 amino acids. V lost 6 bases, J lost 7 bases, and 15 bases lay in between. A Seattle source enrolled patients during active infection and followed them longitudinally. Assay: immunoSEQ multiplex PCR; the TCRdb copy retains only in-frame clones and omits some. Here the sample spans around 230,000 clones, roughly 85% being singletons. The sequence derives from a man aged 45-65 years with COVID-19, enrolled during active disease. Specimen: peripheral blood. The chain employs TRBV12-3 or TRBV12-4 and TRBJ1-1; D may be TRBD1 (5 bases). CDR3 coding DNA: TGTGCCAGCAGAACCCCGGGGGTGGGTGAAGCTTTCTTT. Its translation: CASRTPGVGEAFF.